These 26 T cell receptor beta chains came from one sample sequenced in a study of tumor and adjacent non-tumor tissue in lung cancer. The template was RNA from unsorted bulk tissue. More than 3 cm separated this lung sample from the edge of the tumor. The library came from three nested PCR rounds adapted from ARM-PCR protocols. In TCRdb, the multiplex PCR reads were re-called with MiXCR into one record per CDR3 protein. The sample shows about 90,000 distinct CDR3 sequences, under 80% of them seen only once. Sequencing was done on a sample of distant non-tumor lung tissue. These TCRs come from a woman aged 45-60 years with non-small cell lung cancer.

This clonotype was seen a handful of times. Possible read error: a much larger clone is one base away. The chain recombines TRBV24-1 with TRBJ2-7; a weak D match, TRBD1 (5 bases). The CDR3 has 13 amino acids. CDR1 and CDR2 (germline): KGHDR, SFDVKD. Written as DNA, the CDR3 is TGTGTCACCAGGGAAGAGCTCACCTACGAGCAGTACTTC. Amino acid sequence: CVTREELTYEQYF.

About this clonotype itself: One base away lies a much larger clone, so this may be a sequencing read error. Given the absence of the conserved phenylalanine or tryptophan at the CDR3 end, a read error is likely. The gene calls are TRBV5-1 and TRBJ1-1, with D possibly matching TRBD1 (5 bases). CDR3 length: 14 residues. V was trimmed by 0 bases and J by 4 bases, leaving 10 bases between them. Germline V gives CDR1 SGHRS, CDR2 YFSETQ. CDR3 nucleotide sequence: TGCGCCAGCAGCTTGGGCAGGGTGCCCACTGAAGCTTTCCTT. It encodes CASSLGRVPTEAFL.

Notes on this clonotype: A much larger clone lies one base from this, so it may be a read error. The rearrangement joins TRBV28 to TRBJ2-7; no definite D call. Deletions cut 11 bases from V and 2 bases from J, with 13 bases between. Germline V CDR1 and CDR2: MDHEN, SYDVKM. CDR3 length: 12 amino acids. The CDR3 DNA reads TGTGCCCCCAACTGGTACCCCTACGAGCAGTACTTC. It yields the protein CAPNWYPYEQYF.

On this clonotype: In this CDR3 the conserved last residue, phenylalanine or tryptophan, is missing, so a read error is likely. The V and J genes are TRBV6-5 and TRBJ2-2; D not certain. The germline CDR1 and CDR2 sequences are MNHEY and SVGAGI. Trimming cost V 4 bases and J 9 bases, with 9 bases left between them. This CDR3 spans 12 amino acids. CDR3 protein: CASSSQARELFL. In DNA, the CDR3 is TGTGCCAGCAGTTCCCAAGCCCGGGAGCTGTTTTTA.

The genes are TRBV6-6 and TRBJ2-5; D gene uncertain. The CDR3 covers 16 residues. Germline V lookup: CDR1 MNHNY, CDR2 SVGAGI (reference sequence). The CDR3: CVTSLERQPRKGTQYF. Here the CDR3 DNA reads TGTGTCACCAGTTTGGAGCGACAACCTAGAAAGGGGACCCAGTACTTC.

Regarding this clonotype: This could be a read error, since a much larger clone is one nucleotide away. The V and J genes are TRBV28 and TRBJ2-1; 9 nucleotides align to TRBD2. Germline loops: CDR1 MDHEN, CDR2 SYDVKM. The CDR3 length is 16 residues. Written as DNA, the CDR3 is TGTGCCTGCAGTTCCTCAGCGGGAGGCTCCTACAATGAGCAGTTCTTC. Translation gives CACSSSAGGSYNEQFF.

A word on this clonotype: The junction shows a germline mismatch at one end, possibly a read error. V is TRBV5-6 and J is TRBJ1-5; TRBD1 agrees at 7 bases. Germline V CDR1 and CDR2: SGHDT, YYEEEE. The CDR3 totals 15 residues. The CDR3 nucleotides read TGTGCTAGCAGCTCCTGGGACAGTAGCAATCAACCCCATCATTTT. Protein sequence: CASSSWDSSNQPHHF.

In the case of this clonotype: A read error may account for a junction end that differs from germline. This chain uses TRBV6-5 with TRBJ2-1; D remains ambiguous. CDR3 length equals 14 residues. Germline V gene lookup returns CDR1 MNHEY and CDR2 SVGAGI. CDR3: CANSYTVPYNEQFF. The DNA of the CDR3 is TGTGCCAACAGTTACACAGTTCCTTACAATGAGCAGTTCTTC.

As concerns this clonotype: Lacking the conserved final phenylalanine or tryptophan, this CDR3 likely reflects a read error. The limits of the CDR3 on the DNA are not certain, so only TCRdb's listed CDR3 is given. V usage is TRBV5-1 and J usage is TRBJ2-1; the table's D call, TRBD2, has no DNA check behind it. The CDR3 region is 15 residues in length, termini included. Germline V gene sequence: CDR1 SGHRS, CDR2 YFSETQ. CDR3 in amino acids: CASSQGGTALGEQFS.

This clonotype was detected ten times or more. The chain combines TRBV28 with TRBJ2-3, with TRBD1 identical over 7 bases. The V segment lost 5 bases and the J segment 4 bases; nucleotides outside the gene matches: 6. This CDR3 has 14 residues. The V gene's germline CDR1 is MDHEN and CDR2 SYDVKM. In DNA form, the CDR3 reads TGTGCCAGCAGTCGCACACAGGGGCCAGATACGCAGTATTTT. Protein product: CASSRTQGPDTQYF. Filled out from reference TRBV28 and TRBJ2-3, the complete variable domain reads DVKVTQSSRYLVKRTGEKVFLECVQDMDHENMFWYRQDPGLGLRLIYFSYDVKMKEKGDIPEGYSVSREKKERFSLILESASTNQTSMYLCASSRTQGPDTQYFGPGTRLTVL.

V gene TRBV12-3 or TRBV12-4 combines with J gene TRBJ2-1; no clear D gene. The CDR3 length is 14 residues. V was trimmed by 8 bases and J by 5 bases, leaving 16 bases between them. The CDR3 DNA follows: TGTGCCAGCGGGGTGACGAAGGACCACAATGAGCAGTTCTTC. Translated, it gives CASGVTKDHNEQFF.

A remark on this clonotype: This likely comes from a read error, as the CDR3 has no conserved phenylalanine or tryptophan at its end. CDR3 in DNA: TGTGCCAGCGGACTCACGGGCCTAGAGACCCAGTACCTC. It is translated as CASGLTGLETQYL. This chain joins TRBV28 and TRBJ2-5; possible D gene TRBD2, 5 bases. The CDR3 runs to 13 residues. Germline CDR1 reads MDHEN; CDR2 reads SYDVKM. Trimming left V 8 bases short and J 4 bases short, with 14 bases between.

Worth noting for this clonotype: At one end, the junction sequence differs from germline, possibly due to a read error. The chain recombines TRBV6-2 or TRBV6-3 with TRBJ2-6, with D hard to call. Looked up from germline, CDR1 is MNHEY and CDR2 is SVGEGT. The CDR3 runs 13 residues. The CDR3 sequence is CARSKSGANVLTF. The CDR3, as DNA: TGTGCCCGCAGTAAGTCAGGGGCCAACGTCCTGACTTTC.

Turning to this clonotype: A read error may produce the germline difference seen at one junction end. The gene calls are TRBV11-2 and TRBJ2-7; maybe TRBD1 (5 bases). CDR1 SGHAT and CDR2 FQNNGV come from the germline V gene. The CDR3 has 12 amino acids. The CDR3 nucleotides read TGTACCAGTAGCTTAGGGGCTTACGAGCAGTGCTTC. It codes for CTSSLGAYEQCF.

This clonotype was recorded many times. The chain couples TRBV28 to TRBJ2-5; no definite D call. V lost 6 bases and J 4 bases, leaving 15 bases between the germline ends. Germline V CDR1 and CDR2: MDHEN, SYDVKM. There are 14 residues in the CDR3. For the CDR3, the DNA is TGTGCCAGCAGCAGTCAGCAAGGTCTAGAGACCCAGTACTTC. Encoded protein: CASSSQQGLETQYF. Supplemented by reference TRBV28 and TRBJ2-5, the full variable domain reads DVKVTQSSRYLVKRTGEKVFLECVQDMDHENMFWYRQDPGLGLRLIYFSYDVKMKEKGDIPEGYSVSREKKERFSLILESASTNQTSMYLCASSSQQGLETQYFGPGTRLLVL.

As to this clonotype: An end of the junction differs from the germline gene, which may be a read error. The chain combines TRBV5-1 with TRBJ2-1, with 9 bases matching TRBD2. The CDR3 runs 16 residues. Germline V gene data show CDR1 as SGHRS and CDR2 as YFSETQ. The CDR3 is CASSPGSLAGSDERFF. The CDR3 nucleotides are TGCGCCAGCAGCCCGGGGTCCCTAGCGGGAAGCGATGAGCGGTTCTTC.

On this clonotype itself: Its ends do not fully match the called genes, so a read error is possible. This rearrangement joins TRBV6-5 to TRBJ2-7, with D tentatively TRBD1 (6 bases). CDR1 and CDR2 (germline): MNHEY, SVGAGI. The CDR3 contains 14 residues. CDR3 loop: CASSHRDKSDEQYF. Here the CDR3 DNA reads TGTGCCAGCAGCCACCGGGACAAATCGGACGAGCAGTATTTC.

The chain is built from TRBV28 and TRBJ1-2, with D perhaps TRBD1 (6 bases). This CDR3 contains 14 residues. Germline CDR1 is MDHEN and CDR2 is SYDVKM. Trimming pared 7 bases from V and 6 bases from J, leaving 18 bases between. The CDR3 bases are TGTGCCAGCAAGTTACTCGGGACAACCCATGGCTACACCTTC. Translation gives CASKLLGTTHGYTF.

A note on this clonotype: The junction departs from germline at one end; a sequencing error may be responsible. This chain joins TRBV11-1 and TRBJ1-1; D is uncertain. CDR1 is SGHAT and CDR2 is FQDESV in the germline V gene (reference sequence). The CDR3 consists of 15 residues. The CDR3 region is CTSSLPPQGKGEAFF. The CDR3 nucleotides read TGTACCAGCAGCCTACCGCCACAAGGAAAGGGCGAAGCTTTCTTT.

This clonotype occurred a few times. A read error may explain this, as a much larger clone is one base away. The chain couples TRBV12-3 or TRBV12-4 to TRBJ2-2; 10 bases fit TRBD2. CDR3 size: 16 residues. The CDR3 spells CTSTNLAGVATGELFF. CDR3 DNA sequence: TGTACCAGCACCAATCTAGCGGGAGTGGCCACCGGGGAGCTGTTTTTT.

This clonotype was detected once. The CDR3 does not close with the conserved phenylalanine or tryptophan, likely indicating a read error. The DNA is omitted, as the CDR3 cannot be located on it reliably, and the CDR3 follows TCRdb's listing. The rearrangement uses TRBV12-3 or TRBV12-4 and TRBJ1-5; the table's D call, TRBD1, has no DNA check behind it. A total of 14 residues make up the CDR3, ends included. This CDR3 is CASSLGTGVQPQHC.

The CDR3 here is CASSIGAPGDLTQYF. The CDR3 DNA is TGTGCCAGTAGCATAGGAGCCCCAGGGGACCTTACGCAGTATTTT. The chain is built from TRBV11-2 and TRBJ2-3; possible D gene TRBD1, 6 bases. V was cut by 9 bases and J by 8 bases, with 24 bases left in between. This CDR3 region has 15 residues. Germline V gene data show CDR1 as SGHAT and CDR2 as FQNNGV.

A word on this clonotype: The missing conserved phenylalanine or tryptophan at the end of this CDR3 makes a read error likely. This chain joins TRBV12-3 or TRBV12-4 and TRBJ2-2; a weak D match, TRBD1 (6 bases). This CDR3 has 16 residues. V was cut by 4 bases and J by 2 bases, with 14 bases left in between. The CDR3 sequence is CASSSGTWTNTGELFS. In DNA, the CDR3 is TGTGCCAGCAGTTCAGGGACATGGACAAACACCGGGGAGCTGTTTTCT.

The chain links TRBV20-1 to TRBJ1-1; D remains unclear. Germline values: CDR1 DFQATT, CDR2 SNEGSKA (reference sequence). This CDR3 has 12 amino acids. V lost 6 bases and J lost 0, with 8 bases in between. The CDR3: CSALSLNTEAFF. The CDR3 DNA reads TGCAGTGCCCTAAGTCTGAACACTGAAGCTTTCTTT.

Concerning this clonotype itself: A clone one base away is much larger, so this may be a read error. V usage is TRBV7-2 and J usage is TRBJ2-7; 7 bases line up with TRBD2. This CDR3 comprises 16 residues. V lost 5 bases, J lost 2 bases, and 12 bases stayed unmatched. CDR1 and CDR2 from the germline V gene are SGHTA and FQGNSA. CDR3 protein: CASSQSWGGETYEQYF. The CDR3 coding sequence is TGTGCCAGCAGCCAGTCGTGGGGGGGTGAGACCTACGAGCAGTACTTC.

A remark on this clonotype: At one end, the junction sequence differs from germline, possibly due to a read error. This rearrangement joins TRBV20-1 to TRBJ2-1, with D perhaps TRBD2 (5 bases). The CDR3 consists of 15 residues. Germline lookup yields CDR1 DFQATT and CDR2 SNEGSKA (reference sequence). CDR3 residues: CSARATIVNHNEHFF. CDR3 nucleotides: TGCAGTGCTAGGGCGACTATCGTAAACCACAATGAGCATTTCTTC.